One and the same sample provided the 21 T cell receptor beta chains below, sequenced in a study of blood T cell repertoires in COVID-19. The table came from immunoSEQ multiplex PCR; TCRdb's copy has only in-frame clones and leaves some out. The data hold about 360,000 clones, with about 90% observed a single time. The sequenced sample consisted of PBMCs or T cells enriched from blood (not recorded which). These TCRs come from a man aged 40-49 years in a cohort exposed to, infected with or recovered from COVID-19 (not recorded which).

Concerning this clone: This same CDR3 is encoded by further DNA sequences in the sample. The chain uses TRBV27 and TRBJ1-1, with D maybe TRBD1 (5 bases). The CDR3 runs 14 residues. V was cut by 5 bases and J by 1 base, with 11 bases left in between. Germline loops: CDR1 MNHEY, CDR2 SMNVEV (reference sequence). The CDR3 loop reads CASSPGTANTEAFF. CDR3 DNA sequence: TGTGCCAGCAGTCCTGGGACTGCGAACACTGAAGCTTTCTTT.

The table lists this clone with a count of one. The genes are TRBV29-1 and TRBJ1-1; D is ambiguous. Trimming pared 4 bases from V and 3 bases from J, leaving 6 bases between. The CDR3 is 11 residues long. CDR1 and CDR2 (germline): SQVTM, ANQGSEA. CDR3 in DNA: TGCAGCGTTGTACAGTACACTGAAGCTTTCTTT. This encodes CSVVQYTEAFF.

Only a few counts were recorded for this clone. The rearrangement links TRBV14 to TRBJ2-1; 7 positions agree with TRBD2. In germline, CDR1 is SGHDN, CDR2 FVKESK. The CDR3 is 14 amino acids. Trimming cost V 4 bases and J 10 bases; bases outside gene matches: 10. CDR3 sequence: CASSLSGFSSEQFF. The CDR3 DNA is TGTGCCAGCAGCCTTAGCGGGTTCAGTTCCGAGCAGTTCTTC.

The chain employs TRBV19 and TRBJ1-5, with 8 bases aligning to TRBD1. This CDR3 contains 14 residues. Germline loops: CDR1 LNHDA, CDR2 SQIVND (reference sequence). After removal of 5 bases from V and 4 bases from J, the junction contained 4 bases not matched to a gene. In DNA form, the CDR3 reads TGTGCCAGTAGTGCAAGACAGGGGAATCAGCCCCAGCATTTT. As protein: CASSARQGNQPQHF. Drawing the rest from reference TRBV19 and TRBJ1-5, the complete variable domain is DGGITQSPKYLFRKEGQNVTLSCEQNLNHDAMYWYRQDPGQGLRLIYYSQIVNDFQKGDIAEGYSVSREKKESFPLTVTSAQKNPTAFYLCASSARQGNQPQHFGDGTRLSIL.

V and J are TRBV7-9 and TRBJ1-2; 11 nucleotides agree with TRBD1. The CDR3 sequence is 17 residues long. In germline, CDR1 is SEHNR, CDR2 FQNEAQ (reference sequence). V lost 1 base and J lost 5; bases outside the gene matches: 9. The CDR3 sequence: CASSLVLDRGQRYGYTF. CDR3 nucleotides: TGTGCCAGCAGCTTAGTTCTGGACAGGGGGCAAAGATATGGCTACACCTTC.

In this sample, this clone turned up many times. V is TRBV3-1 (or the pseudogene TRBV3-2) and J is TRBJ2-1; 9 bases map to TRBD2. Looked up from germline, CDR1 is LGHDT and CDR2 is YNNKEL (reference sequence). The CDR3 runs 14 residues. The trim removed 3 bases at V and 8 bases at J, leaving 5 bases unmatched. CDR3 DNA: TGTGCCAGCAGCCAGAGGGTAGCGGGAGATGAGCAGTTCTTC. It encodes CASSQRVAGDEQFF.

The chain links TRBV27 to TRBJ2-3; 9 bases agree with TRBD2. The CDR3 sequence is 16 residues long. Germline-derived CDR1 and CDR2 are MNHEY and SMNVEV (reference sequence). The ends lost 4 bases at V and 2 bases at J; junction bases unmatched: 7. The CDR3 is CASSSPGTSPTDTQYF. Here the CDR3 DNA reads TGTGCCAGCAGTTCACCCGGGACTAGCCCCACAGATACGCAGTATTTT.

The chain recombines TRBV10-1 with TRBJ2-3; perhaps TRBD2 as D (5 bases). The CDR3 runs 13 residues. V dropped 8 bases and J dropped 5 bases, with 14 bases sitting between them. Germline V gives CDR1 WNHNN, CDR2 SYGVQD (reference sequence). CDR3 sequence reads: CASHTQRVDTQYF. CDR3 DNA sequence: TGCGCCAGCCACACCCAGAGGGTAGATACGCAGTATTTT.

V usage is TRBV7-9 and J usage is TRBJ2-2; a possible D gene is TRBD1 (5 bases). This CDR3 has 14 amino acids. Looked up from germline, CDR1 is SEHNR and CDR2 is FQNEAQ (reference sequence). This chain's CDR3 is CALSWGPNTGELFF. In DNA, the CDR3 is TGTGCTTTAAGTTGGGGCCCCAACACCGGGGAGCTGTTTTTT. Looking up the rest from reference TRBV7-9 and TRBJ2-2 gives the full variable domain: DTGVSQNPRHKITKRGQNVTFRCDPISEHNRLYWYRQTLGQGPEFLTYFQNEAQLEKSRLLSDRFSAERPKGSFSTLEIQRTEQGDSAMYLCALSWGPNTGELFFGEGSRLTVL.

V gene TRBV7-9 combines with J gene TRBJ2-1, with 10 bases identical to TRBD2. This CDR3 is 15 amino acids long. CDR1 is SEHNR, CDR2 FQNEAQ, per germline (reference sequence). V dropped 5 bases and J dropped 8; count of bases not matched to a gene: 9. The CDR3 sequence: CASSLGASGSHEQFF. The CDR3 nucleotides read TGTGCCAGCAGCCTAGGGGCTAGCGGGAGTCATGAGCAGTTCTTC. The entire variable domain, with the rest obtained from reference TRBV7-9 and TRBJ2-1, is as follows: DTGVSQNPRHKITKRGQNVTFRCDPISEHNRLYWYRQTLGQGPEFLTYFQNEAQLEKSRLLSDRFSAERPKGSFSTLEIQRTEQGDSAMYLCASSLGASGSHEQFFGPGTRLTVL.

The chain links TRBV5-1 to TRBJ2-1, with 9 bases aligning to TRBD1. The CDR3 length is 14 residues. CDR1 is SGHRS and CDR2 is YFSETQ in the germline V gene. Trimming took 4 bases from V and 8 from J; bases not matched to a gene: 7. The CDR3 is CASSPYRQGDEQFF. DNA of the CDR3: TGCGCCAGCAGCCCTTACCGACAGGGGGATGAGCAGTTCTTC.

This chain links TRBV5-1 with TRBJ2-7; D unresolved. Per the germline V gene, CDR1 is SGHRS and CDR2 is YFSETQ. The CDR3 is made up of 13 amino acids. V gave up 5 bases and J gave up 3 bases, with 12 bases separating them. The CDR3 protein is CASRPIDSYEQYF. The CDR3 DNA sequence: TGCGCCAGCAGACCAATAGATAGCTACGAGCAGTACTTC.

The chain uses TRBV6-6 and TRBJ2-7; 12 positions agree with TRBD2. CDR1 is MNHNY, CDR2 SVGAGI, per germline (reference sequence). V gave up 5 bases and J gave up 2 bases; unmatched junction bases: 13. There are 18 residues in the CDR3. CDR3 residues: CASSPTSGRLMGPYEQYF. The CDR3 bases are TGTGCCAGCAGTCCAACTAGCGGGAGGCTGATGGGGCCCTACGAGCAGTACTTC.

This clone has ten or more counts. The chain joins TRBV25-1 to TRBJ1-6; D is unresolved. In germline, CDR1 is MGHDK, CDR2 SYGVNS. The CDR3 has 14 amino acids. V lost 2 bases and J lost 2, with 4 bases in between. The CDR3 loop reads CASSEGPYNSPLHF. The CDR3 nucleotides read TGTGCCAGCAGTGAAGGCCCCTATAATTCACCCCTCCACTTT.

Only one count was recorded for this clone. CDR3 coding DNA: TGCGCCAGCAGCCAAGACAGTACTAGCGGGAGAATTGAGCAGTTCTTC. Translation gives CASSQDSTSGRIEQFF. J is TRBJ2-1 and V is TRBV4-1; TRBD2 matches 11 bases. The CDR3 runs to 16 residues. J was trimmed by 9 bases and V by 0 bases; bases with no gene match: 7. Germline V gene data show CDR1 as MGHRA and CDR2 as YSYEKL.

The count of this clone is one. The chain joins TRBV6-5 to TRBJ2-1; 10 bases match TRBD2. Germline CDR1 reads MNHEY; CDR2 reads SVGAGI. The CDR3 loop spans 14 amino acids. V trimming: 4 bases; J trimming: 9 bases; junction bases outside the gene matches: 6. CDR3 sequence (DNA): TGTGCCAGCAGTTTCCTTAGGACTAGCGGTGAGCAGTTCTTC. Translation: CASSFLRTSGEQFF.

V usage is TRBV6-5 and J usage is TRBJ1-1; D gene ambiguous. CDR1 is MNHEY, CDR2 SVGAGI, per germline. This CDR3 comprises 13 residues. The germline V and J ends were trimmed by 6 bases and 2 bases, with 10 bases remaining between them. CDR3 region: CASSHQLNTEAFF. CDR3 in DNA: TGTGCCAGCAGCCACCAACTTAACACTGAAGCTTTCTTT.

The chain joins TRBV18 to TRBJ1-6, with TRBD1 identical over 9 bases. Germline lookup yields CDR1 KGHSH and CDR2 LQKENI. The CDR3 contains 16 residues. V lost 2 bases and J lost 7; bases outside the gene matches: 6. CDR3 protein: CASSPTGTGTNSPLHF. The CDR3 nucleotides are TGTGCCAGCTCACCAACAGGGACAGGGACGAATTCACCCCTCCACTTT.

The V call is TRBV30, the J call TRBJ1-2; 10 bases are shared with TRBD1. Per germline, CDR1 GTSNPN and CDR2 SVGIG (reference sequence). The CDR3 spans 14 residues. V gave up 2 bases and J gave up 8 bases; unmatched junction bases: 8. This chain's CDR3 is CAWSPGTGVRGYTF. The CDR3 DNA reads TGTGCCTGGAGTCCCGGGACAGGGGTACGGGGCTACACCTTC.

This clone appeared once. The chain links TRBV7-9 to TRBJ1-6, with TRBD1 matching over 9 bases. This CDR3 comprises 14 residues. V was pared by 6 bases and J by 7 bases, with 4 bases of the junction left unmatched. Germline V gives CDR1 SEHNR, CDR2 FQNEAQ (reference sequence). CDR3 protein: CASRPQGANSPLHF. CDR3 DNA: TGTGCCAGCAGACCACAGGGGGCGAATTCACCCCTCCACTTT.

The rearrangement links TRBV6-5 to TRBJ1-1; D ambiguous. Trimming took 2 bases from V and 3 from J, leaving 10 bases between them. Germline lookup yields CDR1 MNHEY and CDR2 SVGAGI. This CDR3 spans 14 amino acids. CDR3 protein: CASSYRGRDTEAFF. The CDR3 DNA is TGTGCCAGCAGTTACCGCGGCCGGGACACTGAAGCTTTCTTT.